The sequence of this TCR beta chain was determined in a study of shared clonotypes between healthy human individuals. The table came from immunoSEQ multiplex PCR; TCRdb's copy has only in-frame clones and leaves some out. The repertoire holds 2,100,000 or so clones, more than 90% seen once, with roughly 0.13% in the top ten. This TCR came from a man aged 18 to 29 in good health. Sequenced input: naive CD4+ T cells sorted from blood. Sample subset: CD45RA+ positively selected.

In nucleotides, the CDR3 is TGTGCCAGCAGTGTTGGGACAGGGAATGGCTACACCTTC. This gives the protein CASSVGTGNGYTF. The J gene is TRBJ1-2, the V gene TRBV2, with 9 bases that match TRBD1. Trimming cost V 4 bases and J 6 bases; bases outside gene matches: 3. CDR3 length: 13 amino acids. Looked up from germline, CDR1 is SNHLY and CDR2 is FYNNEI.